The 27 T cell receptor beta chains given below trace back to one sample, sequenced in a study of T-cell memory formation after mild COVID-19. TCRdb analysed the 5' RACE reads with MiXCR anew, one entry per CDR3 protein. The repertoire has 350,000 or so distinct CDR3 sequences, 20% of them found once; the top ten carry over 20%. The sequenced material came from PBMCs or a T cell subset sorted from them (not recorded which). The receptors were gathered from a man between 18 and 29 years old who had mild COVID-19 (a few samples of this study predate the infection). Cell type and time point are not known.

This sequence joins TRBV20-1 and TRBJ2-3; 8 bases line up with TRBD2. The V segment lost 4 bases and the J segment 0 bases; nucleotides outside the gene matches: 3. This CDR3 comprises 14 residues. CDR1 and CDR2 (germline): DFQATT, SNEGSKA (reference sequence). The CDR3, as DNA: TGCAGTGCTATAGTAGCGGGGAGCACAGATACGCAGTATTTT. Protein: CSAIVAGSTDTQYF.

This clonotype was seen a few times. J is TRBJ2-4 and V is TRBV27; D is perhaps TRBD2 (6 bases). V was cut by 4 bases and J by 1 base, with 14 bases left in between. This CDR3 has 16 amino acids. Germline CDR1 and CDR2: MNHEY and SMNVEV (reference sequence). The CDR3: CASSSSGGLAKNIQYF. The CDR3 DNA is TGTGCCAGCAGTTCAAGTGGGGGGTTGGCCAAAAACATTCAGTACTTC.

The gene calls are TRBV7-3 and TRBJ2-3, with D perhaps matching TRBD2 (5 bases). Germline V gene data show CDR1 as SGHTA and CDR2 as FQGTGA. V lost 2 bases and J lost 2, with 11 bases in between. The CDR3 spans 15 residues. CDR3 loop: CASSLDPGYTDTQYF. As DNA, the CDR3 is TGTGCCAGCAGCTTAGATCCGGGGTACACAGATACGCAGTATTTT.

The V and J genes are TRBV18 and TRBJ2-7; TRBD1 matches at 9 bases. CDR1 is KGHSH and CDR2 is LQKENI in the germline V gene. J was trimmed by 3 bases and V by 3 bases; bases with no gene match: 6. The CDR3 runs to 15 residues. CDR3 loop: CASSPGTGIFYEQYV. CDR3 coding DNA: TGTGCCAGCTCACCGGGGACAGGGATTTTCTACGAGCAGTACGTC.

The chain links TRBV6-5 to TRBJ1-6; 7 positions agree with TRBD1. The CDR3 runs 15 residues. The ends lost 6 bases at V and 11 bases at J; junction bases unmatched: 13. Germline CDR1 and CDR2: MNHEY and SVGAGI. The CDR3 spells CASRSGGQAFAPLHF. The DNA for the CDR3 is TGTGCCAGCAGATCCGGAGGACAGGCCTTTGCACCCCTCCACTTT.

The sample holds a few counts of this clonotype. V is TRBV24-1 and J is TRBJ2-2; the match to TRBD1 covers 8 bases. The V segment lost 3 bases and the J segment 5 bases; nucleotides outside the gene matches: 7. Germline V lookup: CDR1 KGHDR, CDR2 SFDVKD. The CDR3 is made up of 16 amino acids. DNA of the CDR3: TGTGCCACCAGTGATCCCAGGGGGCTCAGGACCGGGGAGCTGTTTTTT. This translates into CATSDPRGLRTGELFF.

CDR3 amino acids: CSVEVWDRTGTDTQYF. As DNA, the CDR3 is TGCAGCGTTGAAGTATGGGACAGGACAGGTACAGATACGCAGTATTTT. V is TRBV29-1 and J is TRBJ2-3, with TRBD1 matching 8 bases. Losses at the gene ends were 1 base for V and 3 bases for J; bases not matched to a gene: 9. The V gene's germline CDR1 is SQVTM and CDR2 ANQGSEA. This CDR3 is 16 amino acids long.

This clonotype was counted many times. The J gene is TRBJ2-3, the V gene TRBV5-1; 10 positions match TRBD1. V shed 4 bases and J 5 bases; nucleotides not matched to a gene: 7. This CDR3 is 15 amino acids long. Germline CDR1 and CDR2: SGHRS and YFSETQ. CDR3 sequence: CASSNRDRGGDTQYF. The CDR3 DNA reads TGCGCCAGCAGCAACCGGGACAGGGGTGGAGATACGCAGTATTTT.

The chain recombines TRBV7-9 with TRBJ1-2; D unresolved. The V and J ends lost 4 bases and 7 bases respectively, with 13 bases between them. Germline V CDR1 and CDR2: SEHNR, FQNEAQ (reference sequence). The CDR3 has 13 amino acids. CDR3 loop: CASSSSIVPGYTF. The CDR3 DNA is TGTGCCAGCAGCTCGTCTATAGTCCCTGGCTACACCTTC. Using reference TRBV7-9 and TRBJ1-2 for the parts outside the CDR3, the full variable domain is DTGVSQNPRHKITKRGQNVTFRCDPISEHNRLYWYRQTLGQGPEFLTYFQNEAQLEKSRLLSDRFSAERPKGSFSTLEIQRTEQGDSAMYLCASSSSIVPGYTFGSGTRLTVV.

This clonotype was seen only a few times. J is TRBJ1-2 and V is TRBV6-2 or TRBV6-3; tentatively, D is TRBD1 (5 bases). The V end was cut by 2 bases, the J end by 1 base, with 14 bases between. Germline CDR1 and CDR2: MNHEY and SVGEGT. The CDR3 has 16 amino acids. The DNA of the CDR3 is TGTGCCAGCAGTTACACCGACAGTATGATTAACTATGGCTACACCTTC. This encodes CASSYTDSMINYGYTF.

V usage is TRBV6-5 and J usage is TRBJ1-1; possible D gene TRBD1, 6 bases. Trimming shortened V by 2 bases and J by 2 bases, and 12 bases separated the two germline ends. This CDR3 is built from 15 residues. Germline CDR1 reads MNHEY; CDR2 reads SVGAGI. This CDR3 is CASSYRGKGNTEAFF. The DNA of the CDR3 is TGTGCCAGCAGTTACAGGGGGAAAGGCAACACTGAAGCTTTCTTT.

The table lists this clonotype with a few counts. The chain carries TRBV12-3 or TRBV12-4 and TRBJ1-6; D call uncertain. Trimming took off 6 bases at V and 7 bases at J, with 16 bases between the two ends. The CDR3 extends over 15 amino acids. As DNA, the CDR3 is TGTGCCAGCAGCTTGACCCCTGGGGAGAATTCACCCCTCCACTTT. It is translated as CASSLTPGENSPLHF.

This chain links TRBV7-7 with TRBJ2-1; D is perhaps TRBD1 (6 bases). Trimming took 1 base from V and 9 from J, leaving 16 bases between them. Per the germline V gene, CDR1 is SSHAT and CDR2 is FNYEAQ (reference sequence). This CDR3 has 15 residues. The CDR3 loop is CASSLVMGGRGEQFF. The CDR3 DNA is TGTGCCAGCAGCTTAGTAATGGGCGGCAGGGGTGAGCAGTTCTTC.

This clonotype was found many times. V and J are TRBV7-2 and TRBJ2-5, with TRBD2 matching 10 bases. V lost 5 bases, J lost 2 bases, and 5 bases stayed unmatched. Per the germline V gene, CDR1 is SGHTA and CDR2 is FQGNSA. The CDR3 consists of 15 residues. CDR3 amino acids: CASSATSGVQETQYF. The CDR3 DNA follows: TGTGCCAGCAGCGCTACTAGCGGGGTTCAAGAGACCCAGTACTTC. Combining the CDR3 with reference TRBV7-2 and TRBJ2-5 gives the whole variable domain GAGVSQSPSNKVTEKGKDVELRCDPISGHTALYWYRQSLGQGLEFLIYFQGNSAPDKSGLPSDRFSAERTGGSVSTLTIQRTQQEDSAVYLCASSATSGVQETQYFGPGTRLLVL.

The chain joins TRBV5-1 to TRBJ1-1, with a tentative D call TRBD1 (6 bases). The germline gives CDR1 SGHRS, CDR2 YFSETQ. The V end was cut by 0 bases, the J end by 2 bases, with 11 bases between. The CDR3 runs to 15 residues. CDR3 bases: TGCGCCAGCAGCTTGGCCTCGGACAGAAACACTGAAGCTTTCTTT. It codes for CASSLASDRNTEAFF.

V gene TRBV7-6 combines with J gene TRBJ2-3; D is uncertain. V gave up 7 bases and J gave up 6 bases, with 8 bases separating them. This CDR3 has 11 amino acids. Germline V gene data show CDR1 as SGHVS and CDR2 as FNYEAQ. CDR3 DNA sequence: TGTGCCAGCACCGTCTCCGATACGCAGTATTTT. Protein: CASTVSDTQYF.

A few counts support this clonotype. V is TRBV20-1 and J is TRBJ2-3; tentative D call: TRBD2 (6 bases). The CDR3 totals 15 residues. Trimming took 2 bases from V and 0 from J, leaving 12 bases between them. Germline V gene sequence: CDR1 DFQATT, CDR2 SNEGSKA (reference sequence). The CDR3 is CSARKLGGSTDTQYF. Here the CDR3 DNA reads TGCAGTGCTAGAAAACTGGGAGGTAGCACAGATACGCAGTATTTT.

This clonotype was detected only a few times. The CDR3 loop reads CASSPRQDDSYNEQFF. CDR3 nucleotide sequence: TGCGCCAGCAGCCCCCGACAGGATGACTCCTACAATGAGCAGTTCTTC. V usage is TRBV5-1 and J usage is TRBJ2-1; tentative D call: TRBD1 (6 bases). The CDR3 is 16 amino acids. The V and J ends lost 4 bases and 0 bases respectively, with 14 bases between them. Germline V gene data show CDR1 as SGHRS and CDR2 as YFSETQ.

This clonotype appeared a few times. The CDR3 nucleotides read TGTGCCAGCAGACTCCTTCCGGGGGCCCCCTACGAGCAGTACGTC. Translating it yields CASRLLPGAPYEQYV. This chain uses TRBV5-4 with TRBJ2-7; D could derive from TRBD1 or TRBD2 (6 bases each). Germline V gene data show CDR1 as SGHNT and CDR2 as YYREEE (reference sequence). The CDR3 is made up of 15 amino acids. Trimming stripped 5 bases from V and 2 bases from J, with 17 bases between.

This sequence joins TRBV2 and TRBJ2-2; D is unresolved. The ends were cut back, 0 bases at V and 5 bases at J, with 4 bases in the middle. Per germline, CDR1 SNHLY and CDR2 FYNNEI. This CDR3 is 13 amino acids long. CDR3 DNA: TGTGCCAGCAGTGAAGCGGCTACCGGGGAGCTGTTTTTT. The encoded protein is CASSEAATGELFF.

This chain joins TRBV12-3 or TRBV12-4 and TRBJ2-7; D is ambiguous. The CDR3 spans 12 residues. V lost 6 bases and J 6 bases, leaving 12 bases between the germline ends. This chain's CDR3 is CASSPHRGEQYF. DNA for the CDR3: TGTGCCAGCAGCCCACACCGAGGCGAGCAGTACTTC.

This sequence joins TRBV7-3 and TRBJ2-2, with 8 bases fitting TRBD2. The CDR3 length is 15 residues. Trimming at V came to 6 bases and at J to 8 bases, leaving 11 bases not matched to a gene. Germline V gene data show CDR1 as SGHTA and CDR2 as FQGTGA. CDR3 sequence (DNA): TGTGCCAGCAGGGACACGGCGGGGGGCCCGGGGGAGCTGTTTTTT. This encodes CASRDTAGGPGELFF. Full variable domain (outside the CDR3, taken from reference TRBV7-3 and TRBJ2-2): GAGVSQTPSNKVTEKGKYVELRCDPISGHTALYWYRQSLGQGPEFLIYFQGTGAADDSGLPNDRFFAVRPEGSVSTLKIQRTERGDSAVYLCASRDTAGGPGELFFGEGSRLTVL.

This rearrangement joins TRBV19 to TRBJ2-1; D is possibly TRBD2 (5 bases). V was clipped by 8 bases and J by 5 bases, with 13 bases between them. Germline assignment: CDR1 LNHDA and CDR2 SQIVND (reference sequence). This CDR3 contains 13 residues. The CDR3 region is CASLGEFHNEQFF. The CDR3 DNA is TGTGCCAGTTTGGGAGAATTTCACAATGAGCAGTTCTTC.

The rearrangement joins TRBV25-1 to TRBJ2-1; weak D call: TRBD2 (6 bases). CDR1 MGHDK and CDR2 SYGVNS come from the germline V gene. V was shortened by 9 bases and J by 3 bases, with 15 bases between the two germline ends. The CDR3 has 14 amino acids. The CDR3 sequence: CASRRGLGYNEQFF. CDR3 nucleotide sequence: TGTGCCAGTCGACGGGGACTCGGCTACAATGAGCAGTTCTTC.

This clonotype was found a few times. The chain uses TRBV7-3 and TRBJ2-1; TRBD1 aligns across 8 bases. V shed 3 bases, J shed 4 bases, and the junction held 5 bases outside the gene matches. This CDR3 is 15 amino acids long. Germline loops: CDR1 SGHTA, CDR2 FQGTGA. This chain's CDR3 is CASSLTGTGYNEQFF. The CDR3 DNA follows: TGTGCCAGCAGCTTGACCGGGACAGGTTACAATGAGCAGTTCTTC.

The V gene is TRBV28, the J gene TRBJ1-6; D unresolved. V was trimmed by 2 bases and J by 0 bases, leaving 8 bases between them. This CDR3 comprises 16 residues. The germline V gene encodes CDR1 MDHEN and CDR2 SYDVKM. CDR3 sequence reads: CASSLMGSSYNSPLHF. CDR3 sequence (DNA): TGTGCCAGCAGTTTAATGGGGAGCTCCTATAATTCACCCCTCCACTTT.

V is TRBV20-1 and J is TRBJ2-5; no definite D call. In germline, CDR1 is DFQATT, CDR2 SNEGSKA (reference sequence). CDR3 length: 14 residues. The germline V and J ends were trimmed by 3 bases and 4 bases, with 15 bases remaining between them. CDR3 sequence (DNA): TGCAGTGCTAGGCTGGGGATGGTGGTAGAGACCCAGTACTTC. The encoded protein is CSARLGMVVETQYF.